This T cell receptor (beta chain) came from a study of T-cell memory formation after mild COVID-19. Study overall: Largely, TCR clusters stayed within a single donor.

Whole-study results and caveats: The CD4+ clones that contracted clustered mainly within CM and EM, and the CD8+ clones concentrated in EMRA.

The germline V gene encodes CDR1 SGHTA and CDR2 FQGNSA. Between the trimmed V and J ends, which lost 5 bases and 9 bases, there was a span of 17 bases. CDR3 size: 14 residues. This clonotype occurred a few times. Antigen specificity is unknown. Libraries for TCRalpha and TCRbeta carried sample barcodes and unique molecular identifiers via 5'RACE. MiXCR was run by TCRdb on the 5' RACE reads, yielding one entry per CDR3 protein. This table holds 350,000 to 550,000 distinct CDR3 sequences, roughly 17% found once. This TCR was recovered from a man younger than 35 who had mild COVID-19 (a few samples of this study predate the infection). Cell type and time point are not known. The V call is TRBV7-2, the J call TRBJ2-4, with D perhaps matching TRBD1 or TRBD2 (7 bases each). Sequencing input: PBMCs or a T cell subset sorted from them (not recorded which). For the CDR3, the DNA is TGTGCCAGCAGCAAAACATTCAGGGGGGGCATTCAGTACTTC. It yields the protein CASSKTFRGGIQYF.